The 24 T cell receptor beta chains reported below all come from one sample, sequenced in a study of Graves' ophthalmopathy and Graves' hyperthyroidism. Amplification targeted the TCR beta CDR3 regions, with RNA transcripts as the source material. The authors performed first-round RT-PCR with HTBI primers and then a second-round multiplex PCR. TCRdb passed the multiplex PCR reads through MiXCR, listing each CDR3 protein once. The sample gives roughly 500,000 distinct CDR3 sequences, 13% to 15% of which show up once; over 7.5% is in the top ten. The sample consisted of blood. The origin of the receptors is a woman in her twenties or thirties with Graves' ophthalmopathy.

The V gene is TRBV11-2, the J gene TRBJ2-5; no reliable D call. The CDR3 length is 17 residues. CDR1 and CDR2 from the germline V gene are SGHAT and FQNNGV. V was shortened by 0 bases and J by 0 bases, with 14 bases between the two germline ends. This CDR3 is CASSLEAWTRNQETQYF. Written as DNA, the CDR3 is TGTGCCAGCAGCTTAGAGGCTTGGACCAGAAACCAAGAGACCCAGTACTTC.

This clonotype was detected many times. This chain links TRBV19 with TRBJ1-1; tentative D call: TRBD1 (6 bases). CDR3 length: 13 residues. The V gene lost 7 bases and the J gene lost 7 bases, with 16 bases spanning the gap. Germline CDR1 LNHDA, CDR2 SQIVND (reference sequence). CDR3 sequence: CASTKGTRGEAFF. The CDR3 coding sequence is TGTGCCAGTACTAAGGGGACACGTGGTGAAGCTTTCTTT.

The V call is TRBV28, the J call TRBJ1-2, with TRBD1 identical over 7 bases. The V gene's germline CDR1 is MDHEN and CDR2 SYDVKM. V lost 7 bases to trimming and J lost 7 bases; unmatched junction nucleotides: 12. The CDR3 has 14 residues. The CDR3 DNA is TGTGCCAGCATTCCTCTTATAGGGGGCTTTGGCTACACCTTC. This sequence encodes CASIPLIGGFGYTF.

Many counts were recorded for this clonotype. V gene TRBV2 combines with J gene TRBJ1-1, with D unresolved. This CDR3 region has 14 residues. V shed 3 bases and J shed 1 base, with 9 bases lying between them. CDR1 is SNHLY and CDR2 is FYNNEI in the germline V gene. CDR3 amino acids: CASSDIQRNTEAFF. The DNA of the CDR3 is TGTGCCAGCAGTGATATACAGAGGAACACTGAAGCTTTCTTT.

This clonotype was detected many times. The germline gene is not matched at one end of the junction; a read error may be the cause. The chain couples TRBV20-1 to TRBJ2-7; 8 bases are shared with TRBD1. There are 12 residues in the CDR3. CDR1 is DFQATT and CDR2 is SNEGSKA in the germline V gene (reference sequence). The CDR3 DNA reads as TGCAGTGCTAGCCTCCCAGGGGGCGTAGATGACTTC. Encoded protein: CSASLPGGVDDF.

CDR3 sequence (DNA): TGTGCCAGCCGCTTCTCCGGGACTGAAGCTTTCTTT. It translates to CASRFSGTEAFF. The chain combines TRBV12-3 or TRBV12-4 with TRBJ1-1; no clear D. V was shortened by 8 bases and J by 5 bases, with 12 bases between the two germline ends. The CDR3 length is 12 residues.

This clonotype was observed many times. This sequence joins TRBV15 and TRBJ2-7; the D gene is possibly TRBD2 (5 bases). CDR1 is LNHNV, CDR2 YYDKDF, per germline (reference sequence). V lost 4 bases and J 7 bases, leaving 14 bases between the germline ends. This CDR3 spans 13 amino acids. The CDR3 here is CATSKTYTGEQYF. The CDR3 nucleotides read TGTGCCACCAGCAAGACATACACGGGGGAGCAGTACTTC.

The V call is TRBV5-1, the J call TRBJ1-1; 7 nucleotides line up with TRBD1. The V and J ends lost 1 base and 5 bases, in that order; junction bases with no gene match: 11. There are 16 residues in the CDR3. Per the germline V gene, CDR1 is SGHRS and CDR2 is YFSETQ. CDR3 DNA sequence: TGCGCCAGCAGCTTGAGTCCTACAGGGGACGGAACTGAAGCTTTCTTT. It codes for CASSLSPTGDGTEAFF.

This clonotype was seen at least ten times. This chain links TRBV28 with TRBJ2-7; possibly TRBD1 for D (6 bases). The CDR3 totals 13 residues. V was pared by 6 bases and J by 7 bases, with 16 bases between. Germline V gene data show CDR1 as MDHEN and CDR2 as SYDVKM. The CDR3 sequence: CASRSGQLLEQYF. In nucleotides, the CDR3 is TGTGCCAGCAGGAGCGGACAGCTTTTGGAGCAGTACTTC.

This clonotype came up a few times. This sequence joins TRBV4-1 and TRBJ1-6; a possible D gene is TRBD1 (5 bases). The CDR3 runs 15 residues. The V end lost 1 base, the J end lost 7 bases, and 11 bases lay between the germline ends. Germline lookup yields CDR1 MGHRA and CDR2 YSYEKL. The CDR3 DNA reads as TGCGCCAGCAGCCAAGGGGCAGGGACGAATTCACCCCTCCACTTT. This translates into CASSQGAGTNSPLHF.

The count of this clonotype is one. One base away lies a much larger clone, so this may be a sequencing read error. This chain links TRBV7-3 with TRBJ2-5; D might be TRBD1 (5 bases). Germline CDR1 SGHTA, CDR2 FQGTGA. The length of the CDR3 is 15 residues. The DNA of the CDR3 is TGTGCCAGCAGCTTACTAGGTCAGGGTGGTGAGAGCCAGTACTTC. Its protein product is CASSLLGQGGESQYF.

This clonotype was recorded many times. V and J are TRBV3-1 and TRBJ2-7, with TRBD2 matching 9 bases. V lost 6 bases to trimming and J lost 5 bases; unmatched junction nucleotides: 5. The CDR3 consists of 13 residues. In germline, CDR1 is LGHDT, CDR2 YNNKEL (reference sequence). CDR3 nucleotides: TGTGCCAGCAGGGGGACTAGCCCCCACGAGCAGTACTTC. Translation gives CASRGTSPHEQYF.

Ten or more counts support this clonotype. The chain links TRBV12-3 or TRBV12-4 to TRBJ2-4, with a tentative D call TRBD1 (5 bases). CDR3 length equals 14 residues. V was cut by 2 bases and J by 1 base, with 6 bases left in between. In DNA, the CDR3 is TGTGCCAGCAGTTTAAAGGGGGCCAAAAACATTCAGTACTTC. It yields the protein CASSLKGAKNIQYF.

This clonotype was detected ten times or more. The chain employs TRBV12-3 or TRBV12-4 and TRBJ2-5; 8 bases align to TRBD1. With V trimmed by 1 base and J by 6 bases, 7 bases remained unmatched. This CDR3 spans 15 amino acids. The CDR3 DNA reads TGTGCCAGCAGTTTAGTTACAGGGGGGCGAAAGACCCAGTACTTC. Translated: CASSLVTGGRKTQYF.

This clonotype was detected ten times or more. The chain is built from TRBV10-2 and TRBJ2-7; 7 positions match TRBD2. The germline CDR1 and CDR2 sequences are WSHSY and SAAADI. There are 14 residues in the CDR3. Losses at the gene ends were 10 bases for V and 5 bases for J; bases not matched to a gene: 14. CDR3 sequence: CATTMGGVLHEQYF. In nucleotides, the CDR3 is TGCGCCACCACGATGGGGGGGGTTCTTCACGAGCAGTACTTC.

The V and J genes are TRBV11-2 and TRBJ1-5; D is ambiguous. V lost 8 bases, J lost 3 bases, and 11 bases lay in between. The germline V gene has CDR1 SGHAT and CDR2 FQNNGV. The CDR3 sequence is 13 residues long. The CDR3 sequence is CASGGSTNQPQHF. DNA for the CDR3: TGTGCCAGCGGCGGCAGTACCAATCAGCCCCAGCATTTT.

In this sample, this clonotype turned up many times. The gene calls are TRBV19 and TRBJ1-6; 10 bases agree with TRBD1. CDR3 size: 15 residues. Unmatched junction bases numbered 4, after V lost 4 bases and J lost 7 bases. CDR1 LNHDA and CDR2 SQIVND come from the germline V gene (reference sequence). The CDR3, as DNA: TGTGCCAGTAGTACCTCGGGACAGGGGAATTCACCCCTCCACTTT. This codes for CASSTSGQGNSPLHF.

This clonotype was counted at least ten times. The rearrangement links TRBV12-3 or TRBV12-4 to TRBJ1-1, with a possible D match to TRBD1 (5 bases). V was cut by 8 bases and J by 7 bases, with 11 bases left in between. There are 11 residues in the CDR3. The CDR3 coding sequence is TGTGCCAGCGGGGACCTTCTTGAAGCTTTCTTT. Its translation: CASGDLLEAFF.

This clonotype was observed many times. The CDR3 DNA reads TGTGTCGCTGGGGGGTCTGGAAACACCATATATTTT. It codes for CVAGGSGNTIYF. V usage is TRBV6-5 and J usage is TRBJ1-3; D may be TRBD1 (5 bases). This CDR3 comprises 12 residues. Germline assignment: CDR1 MNHEY and CDR2 SVGAGI.

This clonotype was recorded only once. This chain links TRBV12-3 or TRBV12-4 with TRBJ2-2; D is ambiguous. The V gene lost 5 bases and the J gene lost 4 bases, with 11 bases spanning the gap. This CDR3 is built from 14 residues. The CDR3 here is CASSVHTITGELFF. DNA of the CDR3: TGTGCCAGCAGTGTACACACCATCACCGGGGAGCTGTTTTTT.

At least ten counts were recorded for this clonotype. V is TRBV15 and J is TRBJ1-1, with unresolved D. The CDR3 is made up of 12 amino acids. Germline values: CDR1 LNHNV, CDR2 YYDKDF (reference sequence). V dropped 5 bases and J dropped 1 base, with 5 bases sitting between them. The CDR3 reads CATSGANTEAFF. CDR3 coding DNA: TGTGCCACCAGCGGAGCGAACACTGAAGCTTTCTTT.

This clonotype was seen many times. The chain is built from TRBV6-1 and TRBJ1-2, with D unresolved. From germline, CDR1 is MNHNS and CDR2 SASEGT. This CDR3 comprises 14 residues. V shed 5 bases and J shed 0 bases, with 10 bases lying between them. This CDR3 reads CASSLGSPNYGYTF. CDR3 in DNA: TGTGCCAGCAGTCTAGGTAGCCCTAACTATGGCTACACCTTC.

This sequence joins TRBV6-4 and TRBJ1-5; TRBD1 matches at 8 bases. J gave up 0 bases and V 4 bases, and 11 bases lay outside the gene matches. The CDR3 sequence is 18 residues long. Germline V gene data show CDR1 as MRHNA and CDR2 as SNTAGT. The DNA of the CDR3 is TGTGCCAGCAGTGCTCTAGGACAGGGAGGTTATAGCAATCAGCCCCAGCATTTT. This translates into CASSALGQGGYSNQPQHF.

The chain joins TRBV30 to TRBJ2-7; D gene unclear. Trimming shortened V by 0 bases and J by 5 bases, and 20 bases separated the two germline ends. Germline V gene data show CDR1 as GTSNPN and CDR2 as SVGIG (reference sequence). The CDR3 is made up of 16 amino acids. CDR3 DNA sequence: TGTGCCTGGAGTGTAAATTTCCGGCCGCCTCACGACGAGCAGTACTTC. Translating it yields CAWSVNFRPPHDEQYF.